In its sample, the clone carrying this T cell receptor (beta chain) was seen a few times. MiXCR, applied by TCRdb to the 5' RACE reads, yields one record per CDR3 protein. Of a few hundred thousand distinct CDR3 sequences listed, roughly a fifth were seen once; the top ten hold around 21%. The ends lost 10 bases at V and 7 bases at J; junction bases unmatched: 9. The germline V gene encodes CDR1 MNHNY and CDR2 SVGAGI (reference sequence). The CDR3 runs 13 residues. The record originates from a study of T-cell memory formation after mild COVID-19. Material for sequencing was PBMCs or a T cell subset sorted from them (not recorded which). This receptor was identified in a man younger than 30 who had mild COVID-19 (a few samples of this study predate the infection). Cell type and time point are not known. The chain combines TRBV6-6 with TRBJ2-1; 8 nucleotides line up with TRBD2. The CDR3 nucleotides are TGTGCCACCGGGCGGGGGGCTGTTAATGAGCAGTTCTTC. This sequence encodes CATGRGAVNEQFF.